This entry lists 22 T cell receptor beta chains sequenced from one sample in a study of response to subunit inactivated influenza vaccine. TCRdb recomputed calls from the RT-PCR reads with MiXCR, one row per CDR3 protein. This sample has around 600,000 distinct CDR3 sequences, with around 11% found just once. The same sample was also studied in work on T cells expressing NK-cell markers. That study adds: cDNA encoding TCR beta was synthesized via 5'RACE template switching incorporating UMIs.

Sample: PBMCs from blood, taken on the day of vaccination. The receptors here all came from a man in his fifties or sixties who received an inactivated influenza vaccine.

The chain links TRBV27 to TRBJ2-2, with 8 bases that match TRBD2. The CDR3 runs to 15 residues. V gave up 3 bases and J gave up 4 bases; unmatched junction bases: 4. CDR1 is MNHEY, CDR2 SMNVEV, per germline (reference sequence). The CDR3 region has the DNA TGTGCCAGCAGTTTGGGACTAGTTGTCACCGGGGAGCTGTTTTTT. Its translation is CASSLGLVVTGELFF.

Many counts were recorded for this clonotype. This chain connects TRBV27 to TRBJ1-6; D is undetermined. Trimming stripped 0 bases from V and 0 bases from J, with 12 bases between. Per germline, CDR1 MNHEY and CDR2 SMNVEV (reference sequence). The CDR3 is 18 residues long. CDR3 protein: CASSLSVGISSYNSPLHF. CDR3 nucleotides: TGTGCCAGCAGTTTATCTGTCGGAATAAGCTCCTATAATTCACCCCTCCACTTT.

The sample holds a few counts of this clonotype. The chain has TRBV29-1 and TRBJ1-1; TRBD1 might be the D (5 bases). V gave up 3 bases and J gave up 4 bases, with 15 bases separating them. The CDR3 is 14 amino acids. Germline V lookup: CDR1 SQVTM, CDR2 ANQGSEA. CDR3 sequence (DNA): TGCAGCGTTGACGGCATAGGGGCCAGCACTGAAGCTTTCTTT. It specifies CSVDGIGASTEAFF.

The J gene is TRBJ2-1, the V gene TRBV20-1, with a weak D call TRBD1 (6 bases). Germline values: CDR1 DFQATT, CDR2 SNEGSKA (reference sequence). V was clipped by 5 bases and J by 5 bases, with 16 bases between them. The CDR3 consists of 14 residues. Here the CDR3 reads CSAGRGYSNNEQFF. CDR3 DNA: TGCAGTGCTGGCAGGGGTTATTCAAACAATGAGCAGTTCTTC.

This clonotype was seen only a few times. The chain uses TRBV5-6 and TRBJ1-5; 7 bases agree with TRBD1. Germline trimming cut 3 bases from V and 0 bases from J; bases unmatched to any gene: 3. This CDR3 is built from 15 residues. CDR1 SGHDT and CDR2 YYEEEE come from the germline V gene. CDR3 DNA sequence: TGTGCCAGCAGCTGGGGACAGTCTAGCAATCAGCCCCAGCATTTT. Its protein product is CASSWGQSSNQPQHF.

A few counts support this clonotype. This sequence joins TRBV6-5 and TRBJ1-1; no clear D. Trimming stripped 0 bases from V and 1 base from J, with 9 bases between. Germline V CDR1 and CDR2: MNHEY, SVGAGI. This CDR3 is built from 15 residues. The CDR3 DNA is TGTGCCAGCAGTTACTCATGGCCGGAGAACACTGAAGCTTTCTTT. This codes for CASSYSWPENTEAFF.

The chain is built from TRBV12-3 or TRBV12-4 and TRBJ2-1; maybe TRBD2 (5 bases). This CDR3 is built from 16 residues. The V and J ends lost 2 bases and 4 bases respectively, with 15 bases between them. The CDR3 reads CASSLWSGRFYNEQFF. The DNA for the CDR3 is TGTGCCAGCAGTTTATGGTCGGGGAGATTTTACAATGAGCAGTTCTTC.

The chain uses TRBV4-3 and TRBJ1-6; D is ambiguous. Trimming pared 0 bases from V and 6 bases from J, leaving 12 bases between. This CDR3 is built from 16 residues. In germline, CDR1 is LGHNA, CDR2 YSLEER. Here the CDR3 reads CASSQDRQELNSPLHF. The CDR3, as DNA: TGCGCCAGCAGCCAAGACCGCCAGGAGCTTAATTCACCCCTCCACTTT.

Written as DNA, the CDR3 is TGTGCCAGCAGTGCATGGACAGGGAACACTGAAGCTTTCTTT. Translating gives CASSAWTGNTEAFF. The chain carries TRBV6-2 or TRBV6-3 and TRBJ1-1; 7 nucleotides match TRBD1. Trimming took 5 bases from V and 1 from J; bases not matched to a gene: 4. There are 14 residues in the CDR3. Germline CDR1 and CDR2: MNHEY and SVGEGT.

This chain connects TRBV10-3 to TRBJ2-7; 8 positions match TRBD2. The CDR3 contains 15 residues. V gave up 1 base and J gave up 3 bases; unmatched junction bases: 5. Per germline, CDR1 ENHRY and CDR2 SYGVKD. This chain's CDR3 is CAISELAGKLYEQYF. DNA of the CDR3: TGTGCCATCAGTGAGTTAGCGGGAAAGCTCTACGAGCAGTACTTC.

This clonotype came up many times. CDR3 coding DNA: TGTGCCAGCAGCGTAGGCCTAGCGGGAGGTACTAGCACAGATACGCAGTATTTT. Protein sequence: CASSVGLAGGTSTDTQYF. The chain carries TRBV9 and TRBJ2-3; TRBD2 aligns across 11 bases. This CDR3 is built from 18 residues. CDR1 SGDLS and CDR2 YYNGEE come from the germline V gene. V dropped 0 bases and J dropped 0; count of bases not matched to a gene: 6.

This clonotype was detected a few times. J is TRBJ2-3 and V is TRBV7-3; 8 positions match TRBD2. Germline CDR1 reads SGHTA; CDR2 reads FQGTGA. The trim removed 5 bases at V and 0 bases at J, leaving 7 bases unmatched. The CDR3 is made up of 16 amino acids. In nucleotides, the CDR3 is TGTGCCAGCAGCCAGTCCACTAGCGGTAGCACAGATACGCAGTATTTT. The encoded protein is CASSQSTSGSTDTQYF.

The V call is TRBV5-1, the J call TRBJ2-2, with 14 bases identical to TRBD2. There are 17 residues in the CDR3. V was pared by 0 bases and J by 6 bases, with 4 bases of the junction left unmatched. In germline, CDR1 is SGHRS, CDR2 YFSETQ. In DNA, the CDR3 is TGCGCCAGCAGCTTGGGCCCGGGACTAGCGGGAGCCGGGGAGCTGTTTTTT. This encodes CASSLGPGLAGAGELFF.

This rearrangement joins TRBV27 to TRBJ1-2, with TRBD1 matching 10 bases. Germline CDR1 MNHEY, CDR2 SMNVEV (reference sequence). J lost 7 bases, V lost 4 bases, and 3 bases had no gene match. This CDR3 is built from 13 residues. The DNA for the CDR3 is TGTGCCAGCAGTTGGACAGGGGGAGGTGGCTACACCTTC. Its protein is CASSWTGGGGYTF.

The CDR3 coding sequence is TGTGCCAGCAGCTTAGATGGGGGGACAGGGAGCACAGATACGCAGTATTTT. This codes for CASSLDGGTGSTDTQYF. V gene TRBV11-2 combines with J gene TRBJ2-3; the match to TRBD1 covers 9 bases. Germline V lookup: CDR1 SGHAT, CDR2 FQNNGV. The V and J ends lost 0 bases and 0 bases, in that order; junction bases with no gene match: 4. There are 17 residues in the CDR3.

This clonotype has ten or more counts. CDR3 protein: CASSVDSYSGNTIYF. CDR3 coding DNA: TGTGCCAGCAGCGTGGACTCCTACTCTGGAAACACCATATATTTT. J is TRBJ1-3 and V is TRBV9; D unclear. Germline lookup yields CDR1 SGDLS and CDR2 YYNGEE. CDR3 length equals 15 residues. V was shortened by 2 bases and J by 0 bases, with 9 bases between the two germline ends. Based on the CDR3 plus reference TRBV9 and TRBJ1-3, the full variable domain is DSGVTQTPKHLITATGQRVTLRCSPRSGDLSVYWYQQSLDQGLQFLIQYYNGEERAKGNILERFSAQQFPDLHSELNLSSLELGDSALYFCASSVDSYSGNTIYFGEGSWLTVV.

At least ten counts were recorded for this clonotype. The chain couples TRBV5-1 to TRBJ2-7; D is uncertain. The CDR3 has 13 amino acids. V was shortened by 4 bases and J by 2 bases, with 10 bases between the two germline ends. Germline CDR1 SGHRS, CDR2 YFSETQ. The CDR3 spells CASSPDRAYEQYF. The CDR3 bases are TGCGCCAGCAGCCCCGATAGGGCCTACGAGCAGTACTTC.

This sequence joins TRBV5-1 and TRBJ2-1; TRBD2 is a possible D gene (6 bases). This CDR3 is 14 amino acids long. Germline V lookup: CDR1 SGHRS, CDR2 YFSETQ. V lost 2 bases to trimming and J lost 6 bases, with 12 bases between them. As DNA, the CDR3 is TGCGCCAGCAGCTTTGGGGGACTTTTCAATGAGCAGTTCTTC. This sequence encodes CASSFGGLFNEQFF.

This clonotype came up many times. As DNA, the CDR3 is TGTGCCAGCAACGAACCGACCCGGCGGACTGAAGCTTTCTTT. It encodes CASNEPTRRTEAFF. V and J are TRBV6-1 and TRBJ1-1; D is ambiguous. With 7 bases removed from V and 5 bases from J, the gap between germline ends came to 17 bases. The CDR3 totals 14 residues. Germline values: CDR1 MNHNS, CDR2 SASEGT.

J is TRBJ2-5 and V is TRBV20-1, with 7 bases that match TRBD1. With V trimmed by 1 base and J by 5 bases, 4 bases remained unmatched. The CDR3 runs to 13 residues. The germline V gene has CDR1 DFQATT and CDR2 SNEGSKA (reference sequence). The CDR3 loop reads CSARAQGWETQYF. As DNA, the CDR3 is TGCAGTGCTAGAGCACAGGGGTGGGAGACCCAGTACTTC.

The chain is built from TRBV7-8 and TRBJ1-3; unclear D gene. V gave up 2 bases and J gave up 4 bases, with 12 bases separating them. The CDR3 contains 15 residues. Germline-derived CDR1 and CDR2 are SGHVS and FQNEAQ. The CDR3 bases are TGTGCCAGCAGCTTAATCCCCCTCGACGGAAACACCATATATTTT. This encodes CASSLIPLDGNTIYF.

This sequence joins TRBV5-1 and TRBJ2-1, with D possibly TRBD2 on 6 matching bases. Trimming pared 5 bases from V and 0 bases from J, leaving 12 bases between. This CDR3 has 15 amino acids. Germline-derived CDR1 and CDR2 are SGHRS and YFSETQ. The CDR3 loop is CASRSSVSSYNEQFF. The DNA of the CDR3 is TGCGCCAGCAGATCTAGCGTGAGCTCCTACAATGAGCAGTTCTTC.